The 11 T cell receptor beta chains below were found in one sample sequenced in a study of CD8 T cells in ankylosing spondylitis. TCRdb re-called the 5' RACE reads through MiXCR, storing one row per CDR3 protein. The data contain approximately 240,000 distinct CDR3 sequences, roughly a quarter of them singletons. Sequenced sample: blood, either unsorted or a sorted T cell fraction (not recorded which). All receptors derive from a male donor with ankylosing spondylitis or in good health (not recorded which).

The chain employs TRBV18 and TRBJ2-3, with D perhaps matching TRBD2 (5 bases). This CDR3 has 14 amino acids. Trimming removed 3 bases from V and 2 bases from J, with 9 bases in between. Germline assignment: CDR1 KGHSH and CDR2 LQKENI. This CDR3 is CASSPRAVTDTQYF. CDR3 bases: TGTGCCAGCTCACCGCGGGCGGTCACAGATACGCAGTATTTT.

The chain's CDR3 is CASSSPGQGYYEQYF. The DNA of the CDR3 is TGTGCCAGCAGTTCTCCGGGACAGGGTTACTACGAGCAGTACTTC. The rearrangement uses TRBV12-3 or TRBV12-4 and TRBJ2-7, with TRBD1 matching 9 bases. CDR3 length equals 15 residues. V shed 4 bases, J shed 3 bases, and the junction held 7 bases outside the gene matches.

In its sample, this clonotype was seen many times. The chain carries TRBV12-3 or TRBV12-4 and TRBJ1-2; D unclear. CDR3 length equals 14 residues. Trimming shortened V by 1 base and J by 8 bases, and 14 bases separated the two germline ends. CDR3 sequence: CASSLEGLRIGYTF. CDR3 in DNA: TGTGCCAGCAGTTTAGAGGGTCTTAGAATCGGCTACACCTTC.

This chain's CDR3 is CSAGSQGTYGYTF. CDR3 coding DNA: TGCAGTGCTGGGAGTCAGGGTACCTATGGCTACACCTTC. The chain employs TRBV20-1 and TRBJ1-2, with D possibly matching TRBD1 (5 bases). The CDR3 extends over 13 amino acids. The V end was cut by 5 bases, the J end by 4 bases, with 14 bases between. The germline V gene has CDR1 DFQATT and CDR2 SNEGSKA (reference sequence).

This clonotype was recorded a few times. The V and J genes are TRBV29-1 and TRBJ2-3; TRBD1 matches at 7 bases. With 8 bases clipped from V and 2 bases from J, the junction kept 7 bases outside the gene matches. Per the germline V gene, CDR1 is SQVTM and CDR2 is ANQGSEA. The CDR3 runs 13 residues. The CDR3 region has the DNA TGCAGCACCCTGGGACAGTACACAGATACGCAGTATTTT. Its translation: CSTLGQYTDTQYF.

This clonotype was observed a few times. The V call is TRBV12-3 or TRBV12-4, the J call TRBJ1-2; perhaps TRBD1 as D (5 bases). Trimming stripped 6 bases from V and 8 bases from J, with 16 bases between. The CDR3 has 13 residues. CDR3 loop: CASSHGGSQGYTF. CDR3 nucleotide sequence: TGTGCCAGCAGCCACGGGGGTAGTCAGGGCTACACCTTC.

This clonotype appeared many times. CDR3 bases: TGTGCCAGCAGCCAAGTCAAAGGGGAGCAGTACTTC. Residues: CASSQVKGEQYF. The rearrangement uses TRBV3-1 and TRBJ2-7, with D unclear. The V gene's germline CDR1 is LGHDT and CDR2 YNNKEL (reference sequence). CDR3 length: 12 residues. V was shortened by 1 base and J by 7 bases, with 8 bases between the two germline ends.

J is TRBJ2-1 and V is TRBV20-1; 9 bases map to TRBD2. The trim removed 2 bases at V and 2 bases at J, leaving 10 bases unmatched. The CDR3 contains 17 residues. Germline V gives CDR1 DFQATT, CDR2 SNEGSKA (reference sequence). The CDR3 reads CSARLGGGGAAYNEQFF. Written as DNA, the CDR3 is TGCAGTGCTAGACTGGGAGGCGGGGGGGCGGCCTACAATGAGCAGTTCTTC.

This clonotype was detected a few times. This chain connects TRBV12-3 or TRBV12-4 to TRBJ2-7; 7 positions agree with TRBD1. V trimming: 2 bases; J trimming: 4 bases; junction bases outside the gene matches: 5. CDR3 length equals 14 residues. CDR3 loop: CASSLTGQAYEQYF. CDR3 sequence (DNA): TGTGCCAGCAGTTTAACAGGACAGGCTTACGAGCAGTACTTC.

J is TRBJ1-5 and V is TRBV10-3, with TRBD1 as a possible D gene (6 bases). The CDR3 loop spans 14 amino acids. V lost 4 bases and J lost 2, with 9 bases in between. Germline values: CDR1 ENHRY, CDR2 SYGVKD. CDR3 sequence (DNA): TGTGCCATCAGTGGGGCAGGGGGCAATCAGCCCCAGCATTTT. It translates to CAISGAGGNQPQHF.

This clonotype was observed many times. The chain uses TRBV6-1 and TRBJ1-2; D may be TRBD1 (5 bases). CDR3 size: 14 residues. V shed 5 bases and J shed 8 bases, with 18 bases lying between them. The germline V gene encodes CDR1 MNHNS and CDR2 SASEGT. The CDR3 loop is CASSPRRQPLGYTF. The DNA of the CDR3 is TGTGCCAGCAGTCCCCGGAGACAGCCCCTGGGCTACACCTTC.